The 16 T cell receptor beta chains below were found in one sample sequenced in a study of OX40 agonist ivuxolimab in advanced cancers. Only in-frame clones appear in the TCRdb table, and some are missing; sequencing was by immunoSEQ multiplex PCR. The sample has 60,000 or so clones, 85% seen once. This sample comprised CD4+ or CD8+ T cells sorted from blood, obtained in a trial of the OX40 agonist ivuxolimab. Receptors were obtained from an adult with an advanced solid tumor such as melanoma, head and neck, liver or kidney cancer.

The V gene is TRBV11-2, the J gene TRBJ2-3; 9 positions match TRBD1. Germline lookup yields CDR1 SGHAT and CDR2 FQNNGV. This CDR3 is built from 15 residues. V shed 3 bases and J 6 bases; nucleotides not matched to a gene: 7. The CDR3: CASSLERTGEDTQYF. CDR3 bases: TGTGCCAGCAGCTTGGAGCGGACAGGGGAGGATACGCAGTATTTT.

V is TRBV6-6 and J is TRBJ2-7, with 7 nucleotides matching TRBD1. The V gene's germline CDR1 is MNHNY and CDR2 SVGAGI (reference sequence). Losses at the gene ends were 5 bases for V and 0 bases for J; bases not matched to a gene: 7. The CDR3 spans 15 residues. The chain's CDR3 is CASSDGQESSYEQYF. Here the CDR3 DNA reads TGTGCCAGCAGTGACGGACAGGAAAGCTCCTACGAGCAGTACTTC.

The chain recombines TRBV9 with TRBJ2-1; no definite D call. Germline assignment: CDR1 SGDLS and CDR2 YYNGEE. This CDR3 has 12 residues. V lost 3 bases, J lost 8 bases, and 9 bases lay in between. The CDR3 nucleotides read TGTGCCAGCAGCGCCAAGGGTTATGAGCAGTTCTTC. Translating it yields CASSAKGYEQFF. The variable domain in full, completed from reference TRBV9 and TRBJ2-1, reads DSGVTQTPKHLITATGQRVTLRCSPRSGDLSVYWYQQSLDQGLQFLIQYYNGEERAKGNILERFSAQQFPDLHSELNLSSLELGDSALYFCASSAKGYEQFFGPGTRLTVL.

The table lists this clone with a few counts. The chain uses TRBV18 and TRBJ1-5; tentative D call: TRBD1 (6 bases). From germline, CDR1 is KGHSH and CDR2 LQKENI. V dropped 4 bases and J dropped 4 bases, with 8 bases sitting between them. The CDR3 consists of 13 residues. The CDR3 sequence is CASSRQENQPQHF. The DNA for the CDR3 is TGTGCCAGCTCACGACAGGAAAATCAGCCCCAGCATTTT.

The V call is TRBV5-6, the J call TRBJ2-6; no clear D gene. The CDR3 has 17 amino acids. Germline CDR1 SGHDT, CDR2 YYEEEE. V gave up 4 bases and J gave up 0 bases, with 14 bases separating them. The CDR3 bases are TGTGCCAGCAGCACGGCAGGTAAAAGCTCTGGGGCCAACGTCCTGACTTTC. Amino acids: CASSTAGKSSGANVLTF.

The chain is built from TRBV15 and TRBJ2-3; D is undetermined. Trimming took 0 bases from V and 2 from J, leaving 9 bases between them. Germline V lookup: CDR1 LNHNV, CDR2 YYDKDF (reference sequence). CDR3 size: 15 residues. The CDR3 sequence: CATSRDRADTDTQYF. The DNA of the CDR3 is TGTGCCACCAGCAGAGATCGGGCGGACACAGATACGCAGTATTTT.

This clone was observed once. The chain carries TRBV15 and TRBJ1-4; D gene ambiguous. The V gene's germline CDR1 is LNHNV and CDR2 YYDKDF (reference sequence). With 1 base removed from V and 8 bases from J, the gap between germline ends came to 11 bases. The CDR3 has 14 amino acids. The CDR3 DNA sequence: TGTGCCACCAGCAGAGTGATTGGCGAGGAAAAACTGTTTTTT. Translation gives CATSRVIGEEKLFF.

The CDR3 DNA sequence: TGTGCCAGCAGCCTCACCTACGACAGGGCCAGAGGTGCCAACGTCCTGACTTTC. This sequence encodes CASSLTYDRARGANVLTF. The V gene is TRBV27, the J gene TRBJ2-6, with 7 bases identical to TRBD1. The germline V gene has CDR1 MNHEY and CDR2 SMNVEV (reference sequence). J lost 7 bases, V lost 6 bases, and 18 bases had no gene match. The CDR3 consists of 18 residues.

V and J are TRBV4-1 and TRBJ2-1; D unclear. V was clipped by 3 bases and J by 7 bases, with 7 bases between them. Germline CDR1 is MGHRA and CDR2 is YSYEKL. The CDR3 contains 12 residues. CDR3 sequence reads: CASSHDRNEQFF. The CDR3 bases are TGCGCCAGCAGCCATGATCGAAATGAGCAGTTCTTC.

This clone was seen more than once but under ten times. The rearrangement uses TRBV19 and TRBJ2-5; D gene ambiguous. This CDR3 is built from 13 residues. The germline V gene has CDR1 LNHDA and CDR2 SQIVND (reference sequence). V gave up 4 bases and J gave up 5 bases, with 11 bases separating them. The CDR3 bases are TGTGCCAGTAGTAGTGCGGCGGCGGAGACCCAGTACTTC. It is translated as CASSSAAAETQYF.

The chain has TRBV7-3 and TRBJ2-1; possibly TRBD2 for D (6 bases). Between the trimmed V and J ends, which lost 2 bases and 2 bases, there was a span of 7 bases. There are 14 residues in the CDR3. The germline V gene has CDR1 SGHTA and CDR2 FQGTGA. In nucleotides, the CDR3 is TGTGCCAGCAGCTTAGGCGGGACCTACAATGAGCAGTTCTTC. Residues: CASSLGGTYNEQFF.

V usage is TRBV5-1 and J usage is TRBJ2-1, with D possibly matching TRBD1 (6 bases). CDR1 SGHRS and CDR2 YFSETQ come from the germline V gene. CDR3 length equals 14 residues. The V end was cut by 2 bases, the J end by 7 bases, with 13 bases between. The DNA of the CDR3 is TGCGCCAGCAGCTTACGACAGGATTTTAATGAGCAGTTCTTC. It codes for CASSLRQDFNEQFF.

The chain couples TRBV25-1 to TRBJ2-1; D ambiguous. Germline assignment: CDR1 MGHDK and CDR2 SYGVNS. The CDR3 sequence is 13 residues long. Trimming removed 1 base at V and 8 bases at J, with 9 bases between. CDR3 bases: TGTGCCAGCAGTGAATCGGGTTTGTATGAGCAGTTCTTC. It yields the protein CASSESGLYEQFF.

The V call is TRBV27, the J call TRBJ2-1, with 7 bases that match TRBD2. CDR1 and CDR2 from the germline V gene are MNHEY and SMNVEV (reference sequence). The CDR3 runs to 14 residues. V gave up 10 bases and J gave up 2 bases; unmatched junction bases: 8. CDR3 in amino acids: CATRASGPYNEQFF. The DNA for the CDR3 is TGTGCCACCAGGGCTAGCGGTCCCTACAATGAGCAGTTCTTC.

The chain carries TRBV5-4 and TRBJ2-3, with D possibly called TRBD1 or TRBD2 (6 bases each). Germline V gene data show CDR1 as SGHNT and CDR2 as YYREEE (reference sequence). V was pared by 4 bases and J by 5 bases, with 17 bases between. The CDR3 covers 15 residues. Written as DNA, the CDR3 is TGTGCCAGCAGCCGGAGCGGAGGGGGGAGAGATACGCAGTATTTT. Protein: CASSRSGGGRDTQYF.

The chain is built from TRBV7-3 and TRBJ2-1; 11 positions agree with TRBD1. The germline CDR1 and CDR2 sequences are SGHTA and FQGTGA. The CDR3 has 15 residues. The J segment lost 7 bases and the V segment lost 5 bases, leaving 7 bases of the junction unmatched. The DNA for the CDR3 is TGTGCCAGCAGCCCCTACCGGGACAGGGGGAATGAGCAGTTCTTC. Protein product: CASSPYRDRGNEQFF. The full variable domain, rest sourced from reference TRBV7-3 and TRBJ2-1, is GAGVSQTPSNKVTEKGKYVELRCDPISGHTALYWYRQSLGQGPEFLIYFQGTGAADDSGLPNDRFFAVRPEGSVSTLKIQRTERGDSAVYLCASSPYRDRGNEQFFGPGTRLTVL.